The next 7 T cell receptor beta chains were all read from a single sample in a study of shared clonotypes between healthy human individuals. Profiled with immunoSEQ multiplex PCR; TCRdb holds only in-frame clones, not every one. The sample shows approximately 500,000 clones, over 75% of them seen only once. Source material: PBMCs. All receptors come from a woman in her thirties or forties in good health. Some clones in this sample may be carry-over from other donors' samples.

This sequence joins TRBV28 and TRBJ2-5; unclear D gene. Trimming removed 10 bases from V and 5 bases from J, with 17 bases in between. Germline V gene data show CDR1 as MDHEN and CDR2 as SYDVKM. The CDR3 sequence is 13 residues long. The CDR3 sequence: CATAQRPRETQYF. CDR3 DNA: TGTGCCACCGCACAACGCCCGCGTGAGACCCAGTACTTC.

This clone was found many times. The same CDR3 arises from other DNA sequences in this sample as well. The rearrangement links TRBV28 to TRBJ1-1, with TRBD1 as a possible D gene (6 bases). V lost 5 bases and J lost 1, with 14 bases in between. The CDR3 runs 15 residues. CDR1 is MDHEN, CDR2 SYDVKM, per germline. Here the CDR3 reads CASSAAGTSNTEAFF. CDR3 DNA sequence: TGTGCCAGCAGTGCCGCCGGGACATCGAACACTGAAGCTTTCTTT.

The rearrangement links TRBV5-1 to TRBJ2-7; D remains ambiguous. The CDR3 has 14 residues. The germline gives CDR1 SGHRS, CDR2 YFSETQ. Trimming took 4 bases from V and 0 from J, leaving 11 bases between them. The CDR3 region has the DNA TGCGCCAGCAGCACCGACCAGAGCTCCTACGAGCAGTACTTC. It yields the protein CASSTDQSSYEQYF.

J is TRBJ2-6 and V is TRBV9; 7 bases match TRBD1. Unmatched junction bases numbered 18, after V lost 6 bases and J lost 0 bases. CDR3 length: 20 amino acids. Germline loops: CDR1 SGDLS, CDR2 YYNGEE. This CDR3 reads CASTRGPGDSAGSGANVLTF. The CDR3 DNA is TGTGCCAGCACCAGGGGCCCAGGGGACAGCGCCGGCTCTGGGGCCAACGTCCTGACTTTC. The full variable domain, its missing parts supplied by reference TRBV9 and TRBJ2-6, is DSGVTQTPKHLITATGQRVTLRCSPRSGDLSVYWYQQSLDQGLQFLIQYYNGEERAKGNILERFSAQQFPDLHSELNLSSLELGDSALYFCASTRGPGDSAGSGANVLTFGAGSRLTVL.

The CDR3 nucleotides are TGTGCCAGCAGTGAAGCAAGCGGTGGCCCGGTTGCCCAGTACTTC. Translating it yields CASSEASGGPVAQYF. This chain joins TRBV6-1 and TRBJ2-5; possibly TRBD2 for D (5 bases). The germline V and J ends were trimmed by 0 bases and 9 bases, with 17 bases remaining between them. Per the germline V gene, CDR1 is MNHNS and CDR2 is SASEGT. This CDR3 comprises 15 residues.

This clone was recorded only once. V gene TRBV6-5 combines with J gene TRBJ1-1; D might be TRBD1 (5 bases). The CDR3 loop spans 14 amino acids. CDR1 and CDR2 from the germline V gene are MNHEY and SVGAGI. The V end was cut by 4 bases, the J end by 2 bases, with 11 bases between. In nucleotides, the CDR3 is TGTGCCAGCAGTTTCACGGGGGGTAACACTGAAGCTTTCTTT. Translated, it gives CASSFTGGNTEAFF.

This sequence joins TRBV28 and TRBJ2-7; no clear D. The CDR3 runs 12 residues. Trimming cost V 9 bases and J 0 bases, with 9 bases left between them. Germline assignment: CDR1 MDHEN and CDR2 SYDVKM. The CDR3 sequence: CASGASSYEQYF. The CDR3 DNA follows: TGTGCCAGTGGTGCGAGCTCCTACGAGCAGTACTTC.